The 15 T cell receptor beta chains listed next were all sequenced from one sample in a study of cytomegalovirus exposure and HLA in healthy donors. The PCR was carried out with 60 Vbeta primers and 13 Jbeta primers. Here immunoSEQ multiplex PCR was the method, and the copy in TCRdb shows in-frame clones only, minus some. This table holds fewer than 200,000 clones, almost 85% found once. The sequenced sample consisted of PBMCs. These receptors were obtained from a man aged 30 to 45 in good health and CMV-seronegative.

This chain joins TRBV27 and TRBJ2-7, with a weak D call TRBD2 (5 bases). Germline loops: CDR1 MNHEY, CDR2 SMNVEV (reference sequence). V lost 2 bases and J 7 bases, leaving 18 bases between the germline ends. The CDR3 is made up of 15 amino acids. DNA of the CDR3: TGTGCCAGCAGTTTAAGAGAGGGTTCGGTTATGGAGCAGTACTTC. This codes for CASSLREGSVMEQYF.

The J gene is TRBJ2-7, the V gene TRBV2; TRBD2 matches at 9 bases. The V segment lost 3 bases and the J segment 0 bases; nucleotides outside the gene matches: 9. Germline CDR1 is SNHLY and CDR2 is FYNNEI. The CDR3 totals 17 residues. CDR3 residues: CASSDVSGGSSSYEQYF. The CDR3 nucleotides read TGTGCCAGCAGTGATGTTAGCGGGGGCTCTAGCTCCTACGAGCAGTACTTC.

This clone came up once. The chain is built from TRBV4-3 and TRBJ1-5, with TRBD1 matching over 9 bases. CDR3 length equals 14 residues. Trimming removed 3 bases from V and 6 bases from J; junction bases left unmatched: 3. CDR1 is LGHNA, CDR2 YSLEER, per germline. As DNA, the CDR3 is TGCGCCAGCAGCCAGGACAGGGGAGGTCAGCCCCAGCATTTT. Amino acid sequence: CASSQDRGGQPQHF.

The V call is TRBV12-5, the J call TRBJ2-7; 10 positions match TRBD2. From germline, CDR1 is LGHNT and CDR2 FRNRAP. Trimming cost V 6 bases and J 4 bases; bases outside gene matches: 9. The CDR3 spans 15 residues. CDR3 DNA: TGTGCTAGTGGCGAACCGGGACTAGCGTCTTACGAGCAGTACTTC. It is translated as CASGEPGLASYEQYF.

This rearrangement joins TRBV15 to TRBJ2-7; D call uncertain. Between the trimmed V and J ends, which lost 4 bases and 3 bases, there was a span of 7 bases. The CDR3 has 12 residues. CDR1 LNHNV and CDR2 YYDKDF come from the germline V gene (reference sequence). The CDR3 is CATSKARYEQYF. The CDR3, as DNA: TGTGCCACCAGCAAAGCTCGCTACGAGCAGTACTTC. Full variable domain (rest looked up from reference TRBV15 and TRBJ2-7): DAMVIQNPRYQVTQFGKPVTLSCSQTLNHNVMYWYQQKSSQAPKLLFHYYDKDFNNEADTPDNFQSRRPNTSFCFLDIRSPGLGDTAMYLCATSKARYEQYFGPGTRLTVT.

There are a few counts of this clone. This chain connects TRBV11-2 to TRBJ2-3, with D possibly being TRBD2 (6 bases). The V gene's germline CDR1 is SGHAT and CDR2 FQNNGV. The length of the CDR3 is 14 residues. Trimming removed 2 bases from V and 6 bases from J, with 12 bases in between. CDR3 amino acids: CASSLTPRGDTQYF. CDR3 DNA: TGTGCCAGCAGCTTAACCCCTCGGGGGGATACGCAGTATTTT.

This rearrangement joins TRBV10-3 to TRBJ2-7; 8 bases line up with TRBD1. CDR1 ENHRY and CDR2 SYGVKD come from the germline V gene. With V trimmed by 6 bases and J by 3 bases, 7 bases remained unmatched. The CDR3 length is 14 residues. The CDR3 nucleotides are TGTGCCATCAGGAGGGACAGGTCTGTCTACGAGCAGTACTTC. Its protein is CAIRRDRSVYEQYF.

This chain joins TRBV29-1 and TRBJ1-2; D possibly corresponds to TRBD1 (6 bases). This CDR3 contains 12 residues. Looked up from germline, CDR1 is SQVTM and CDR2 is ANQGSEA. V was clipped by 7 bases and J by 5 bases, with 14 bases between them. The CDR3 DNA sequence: TGCAGCGCCCTACAGGGTCGGTATGGCTACACCTTC. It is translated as CSALQGRYGYTF.

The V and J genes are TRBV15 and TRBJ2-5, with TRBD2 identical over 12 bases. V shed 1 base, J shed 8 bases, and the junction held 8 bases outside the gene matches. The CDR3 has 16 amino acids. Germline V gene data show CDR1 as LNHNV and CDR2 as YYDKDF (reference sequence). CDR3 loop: CATSRGGTSGPGTQYF. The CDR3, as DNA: TGTGCCACCAGCAGAGGCGGGACTAGCGGGCCCGGAACCCAGTACTTC.

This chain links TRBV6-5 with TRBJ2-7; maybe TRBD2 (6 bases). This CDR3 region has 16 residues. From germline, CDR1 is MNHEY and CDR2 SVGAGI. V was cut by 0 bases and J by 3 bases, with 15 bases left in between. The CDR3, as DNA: TGTGCCAGCAGTTACTCCCTCCTACGGGGGAACTACGAGCAGTACTTC. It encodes CASSYSLLRGNYEQYF.

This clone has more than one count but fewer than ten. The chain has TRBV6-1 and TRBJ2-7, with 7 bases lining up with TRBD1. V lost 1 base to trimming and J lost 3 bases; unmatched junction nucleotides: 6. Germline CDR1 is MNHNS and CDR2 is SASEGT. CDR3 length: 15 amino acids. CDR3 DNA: TGTGCCAGCAGTGAAGTGAGGGGGCGAATCTACGAGCAGTACTTC. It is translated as CASSEVRGRIYEQYF.

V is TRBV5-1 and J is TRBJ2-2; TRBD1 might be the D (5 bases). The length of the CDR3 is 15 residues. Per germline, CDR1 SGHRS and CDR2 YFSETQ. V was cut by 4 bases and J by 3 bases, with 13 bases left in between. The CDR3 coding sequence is TGCGCCAGCAGCCCTGCTGCAGGGCACACCGGGGAGCTGTTTTTT. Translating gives CASSPAAGHTGELFF.

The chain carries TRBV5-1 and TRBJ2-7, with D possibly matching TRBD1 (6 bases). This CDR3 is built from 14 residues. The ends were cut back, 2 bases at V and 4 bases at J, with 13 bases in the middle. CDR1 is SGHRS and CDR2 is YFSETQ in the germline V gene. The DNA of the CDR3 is TGCGCCAGCAGCTTCAACCCGCAGGGGTACGAGCAGTACTTC. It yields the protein CASSFNPQGYEQYF.

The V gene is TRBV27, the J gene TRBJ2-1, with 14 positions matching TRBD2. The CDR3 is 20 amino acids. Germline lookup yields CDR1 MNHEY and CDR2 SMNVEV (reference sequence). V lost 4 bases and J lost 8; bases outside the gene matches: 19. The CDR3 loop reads CASSSSGLAGGFYVGDEQFF. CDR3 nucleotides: TGTGCCAGCAGTTCATCTGGACTAGCGGGAGGATTTTACGTCGGGGATGAGCAGTTCTTC.

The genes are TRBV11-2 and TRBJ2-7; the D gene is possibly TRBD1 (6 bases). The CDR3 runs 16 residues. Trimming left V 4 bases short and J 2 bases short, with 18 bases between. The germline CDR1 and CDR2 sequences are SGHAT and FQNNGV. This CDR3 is CASSSMGRGVAYEQYF. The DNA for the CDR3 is TGTGCCAGCAGCTCTATGGGCAGGGGAGTTGCCTACGAGCAGTACTTC.